This paragraph covers one TCR beta chain sequence. The CDR3 contains 13 residues. Germline CDR1 SGHTA, CDR2 FQGTGA. The ends were cut back, 3 bases at V and 4 bases at J, with 10 bases in the middle. Once RNA had been extracted, it was reverse transcribed into cDNA to act as the sequencing template. Clones were sequenced by immunoSEQ multiplex PCR, and TCRdb holds only the in-frame ones, with some missing. The data hold over 150,000 clones, with more than 55% observed a single time. This sample was included in a study of CD8+ T cells in alopecia areata. The chain combines TRBV7-3 with TRBJ2-7; TRBD1 might be the D (6 bases). The clonotype originates from a human donor in good health. What was sequenced was CD8+ T cells sorted from blood. The CDR3 loop reads CASSLLQGYEQYF. CDR3 coding DNA: TGTGCCAGCAGCTTGTTACAGGGTTACGAGCAGTACTTC.